This is a list of T cell receptor beta chains from one sample in a study of identifying expanded T cells in peripheral blood. Sequenced by immunoSEQ multiplex PCR; TCRdb stores in-frame clones only, minus some. The sample shows tens of thousands of clones, 84% of them seen only once. The sequencing sample was made of blood. The receptor source for this set is a person aged 18-69 years in good health. Both conserved end residues are part of each CDR3. A D gene is named only where the DNA matches it firmly. Some rows mark clone size as missing; the rest say once, few, many or name a class of expanded clone.

v_gene	j_gene	d_gene	abundance	CDR3nt	CDR3aa
TRBV7-9	TRBJ2-3	TRBD2	NA	TGTGCCAGCAGCCAAGGACTAGGTGGGACAGATACGCAGTATTTT	CASSQGLGGTDTQYF
TRBV19	TRBJ1-1	NA	NA	TGTGCCAGTATTTCCATCTTAAGCGGGGGGTATACTGAAGCTTTCTTT	CASISILSGGYTEAFF
TRBV11-3	TRBJ2-3	NA	NA	TGTGCCAGCAGCCCCGACTCTTTGGCAGATACGCAGTATTTT	CASSPDSLADTQYF
TRBV28	TRBJ1-4	NA	NA	TGTGCCAGCACCGTGGGGGGGGCGAATGAAAAACTGTTTTTT	CASTVGGANEKLFF
TRBV7-6	TRBJ2-7	TRBD2	NA	TGTGCCAGCAGCCAGACTAGCGGTACCTACGAGCAGTACTTC	CASSQTSGTYEQYF
TRBV11-2	TRBJ1-3	NA	NA	TGTGCCAGCAGGGCTTCCTCTGGAAACACCATATATTTT	CASRASSGNTIYF
TRBV7-2	TRBJ2-7	NA	NA	TGTGCCAGCAGCTTAATTTTGGGTAGCGCGACCTACGAGCAGTACTTC	CASSLILGSATYEQYF
TRBV6-5	TRBJ2-7	TRBD1	once	TGTGCCAGCAGTTCCCGCGGGACAGGGGCCTACGAGCAGTACTTC	CASSSRGTGAYEQYF
TRBV2	TRBJ2-7	NA	NA	TGTGCCAGCAAATCATCTAGCGCCACCTACGAGCAGTACTTC	CASKSSSATYEQYF
TRBV28	TRBJ1-2	NA	NA	TGTGCCAGCAGTTTTGACGGGGGGAACTATGGCTACACCTTC	CASSFDGGNYGYTF
TRBV28	TRBJ2-7	TRBD1	once	TGTGCCAGCAGTCACGGGACAGTCTACGAGCAGTACTTC	CASSHGTVYEQYF
TRBV19	TRBJ1-2	NA	NA	TGTGCCAGTACCCACCTTGAGGGACACCGCTATGGCTACACCTTC	CASTHLEGHRYGYTF
TRBV4-3	TRBJ2-3	TRBD2	NA	TGCGCCAGCAGCCAAGATCCATTCCCGGGAGGATCCACAGATACGCAGTATTTT	CASSQDPFPGGSTDTQYF
TRBV28	TRBJ2-5	TRBD2	NA	TGTGCCAGCCGCCCCCCTAGCGGAGAGACCCAGTACTTC	CASRPPSGETQYF
TRBV27	TRBJ2-7	NA	NA	TGTGCCAGCAGTTCATGGGAAGGCTCCTACGAGCAGTACTTC	CASSSWEGSYEQYF
TRBV5-1	TRBJ2-1	TRBD1	NA	TGCGCCAGCAGCTGGACAGGGGCCAATGAGCAGTTCTTC	CASSWTGANEQFF
TRBV18	TRBJ2-7	NA	few	TGTGCCAGCTCTACAGACTACGAGCAGTACTTC	CASSTDYEQYF
TRBV29-1	TRBJ2-3	NA	once	TGCAGCGTTTCCGGCGGGCCAACCTTCACAGATACGCAGTATTTT	CSVSGGPTFTDTQYF
TRBV9	TRBJ2-1	NA	NA	TGTGCCAGCAGCGTAGGGCAGAACAATGAGCAGTTCTTC	CASSVGQNNEQFF
TRBV7-9	TRBJ1-2	TRBD1	NA	TGTGCCAGCAGCCATATTGGGACAGGGTTTGGCTACACCTTC	CASSHIGTGFGYTF
TRBV7-2	TRBJ1-1	NA	NA	TGTGCCAGCAGCTTATGGGTTAACACTGAAGCTTTCTTT	CASSLWVNTEAFF
TRBV30	TRBJ2-1	TRBD1	NA	TGTGCCTGGAGTAGGGGGCTCTCCTACAATGAGCAGTTCTTC	CAWSRGLSYNEQFF
TRBV7-2	TRBJ2-5	NA	NA	TGTGCCAGCAGCACCCTCGCGGGTCTCCAAGAGACCCAGTACTTC	CASSTLAGLQETQYF
TRBV30	TRBJ1-1	NA	NA	TGTGCCTGGAGCACGGGGGGGTTTGAAGCTTTCTTT	CAWSTGGFEAFF
TRBV25-1	TRBJ1-2	NA	few	TGTGCCAGCACTTCCTTGGGGGGCTACACCTTC	CASTSLGGYTF
TRBV28	TRBJ1-2	TRBD1	few	TGTGCCAGCAGTTTAGGGGACAGGGCTAACTATGGCTACACCTTC	CASSLGDRANYGYTF
TRBV16	TRBJ2-2	TRBD1	NA	TGTGCCAGCAGCCACCGATCAGGGGGCGGAACCGGGGAGCTGTTTTTT	CASSHRSGGGTGELFF
TRBV19	TRBJ1-1	TRBD1	NA	TGTGCCAGTAGTATAGCGCGACAGGGGGCCGCTGAAGCTTTCTTT	CASSIARQGAAEAFF
TRBV30	TRBJ2-1	TRBD1	NA	TGTGCATTAAGGACAGGACCTATCTCCTACAATGAGCAGTTCTTC	CALRTGPISYNEQFF
TRBV5-5	TRBJ2-2	TRBD1	NA	TGTGCCAGCAGCTGGGCCACGGGACAGAGCACCGGGGAGCTGTTTTTT	CASSWATGQSTGELFF
TRBV5-1	TRBJ2-5	NA	NA	TGCGCCAGCAGCTTGGGACTAGTCCAAGAGACCCAGTACTTC	CASSLGLVQETQYF
TRBV7-2	TRBJ1-2	NA	NA	TGTGCCAGCAGCCCCCAACAGTTTAACTATGGCTACACCTTC	CASSPQQFNYGYTF
TRBV6-5	TRBJ2-3	NA	once	TGTGCCAGCAGTTACTCGGCAGGGGGCACAGATACGCAGTATTTT	CASSYSAGGTDTQYF
TRBV4-1	TRBJ2-2	TRBD2	NA	TGCGCCAGCAGCCCTTCCGGGACTAGCGGGAGAATGAGCGGGGAGCTGTTTTTT	CASSPSGTSGRMSGELFF
TRBV9	TRBJ2-2	NA	NA	TGTGCCAGCAGCATCTCGGACTGGCCTACCGGGGAGCTGTTTTTT	CASSISDWPTGELFF
TRBV7-2	TRBJ2-2	NA	NA	TGTGCCAGCAGACTTCCCGGGACTTACCCCACCGGGGAGCTGTTTTTT	CASRLPGTYPTGELFF
TRBV7-9	TRBJ2-5	TRBD2	NA	TGTGCCAGCAGCCTCGAGGGTGCTACGAGCGGGAGAGAGACCCAGTACTTC	CASSLEGATSGRETQYF
TRBV4-1	TRBJ2-2	NA	NA	TGCGCCAGCAGCCAAGGACGGGGCATCGCCCGGGAGCTGTTTTTT	CASSQGRGIARELFF
TRBV4-2	TRBJ2-3	NA	NA	TGTGCCAGCAGCCAGGAGAACACAGATACGCAGTATTTT	CASSQENTDTQYF
TRBV23-1	TRBJ1-5	NA	NA	TGCGCCAGCAGTCAATTGTGGCGAGGGCCGAATCAGCCCCAGCATTTT	CASSQLWRGPNQPQHF
TRBV7-3	TRBJ2-3	TRBD1	NA	TGTGCCAGCAGCCGGGACAGATACACAGATACGCAGTATTTT	CASSRDRYTDTQYF
TRBV7-2	TRBJ2-7	NA	NA	TGTGCCAGCAGCTCCTATCAGTACGAGCAGTACTTC	CASSSYQYEQYF
TRBV5-1	TRBJ2-1	TRBD2	NA	TGCGCCAGCAGCTTGGAGTTTAGCGGGGGACGAAGCAATGAGCAGTTCTTC	CASSLEFSGGRSNEQFF
TRBV7-3	TRBJ2-3	TRBD1	NA	TGTGCCAGCAGCTTACAGGGGGCCCTCACAGATACGCAGTATTTT	CASSLQGALTDTQYF
TRBV7-8	TRBJ2-7	NA	NA	TGTGCCAGCAGCCTTCGCTACGAGCAGTACTTC	CASSLRYEQYF
TRBV30	TRBJ2-1	NA	NA	TGTGCCTGGAGTGTGGGGAGTGGTGAGCAGTTCTTC	CAWSVGSGEQFF
TRBV7-9	TRBJ2-3	TRBD2	NA	TGTGCCAGCAGCTTCGATAGCGGGAGACAAAATACGCAGTATTTT	CASSFDSGRQNTQYF
TRBV10-3	TRBJ1-2	NA	NA	TGTGCCATCAGTGAGTCGATGGCAGGGGCCTATGGCTACACCTTC	CAISESMAGAYGYTF
TRBV4-3	TRBJ1-5	NA	NA	TGCGCCAGCTCAAGTGGGACGGAGAATTATCAGCCCCAGCATTTT	CASSSGTENYQPQHF
TRBV7-8	TRBJ1-1	TRBD1	few	TGTGCCAGCAGCTTATCTACGGGACAGACTGAAGCTTTCTTT	CASSLSTGQTEAFF
TRBV7-9	TRBJ1-2	NA	once	TGTGCCAGCAGCTTAGGGGGAATTGATGGCTACACCTTC	CASSLGGIDGYTF
TRBV7-9	TRBJ2-7	NA	once	TGTGCCAGCAGCCTCTTCGGGGGACAGAAGTCCTACGAGCAGTACTTC	CASSLFGGQKSYEQYF
TRBV18	TRBJ2-3	TRBD2	NA	TGTGCCAGCCGTCGGGAGGCAGATACGCAGTATTTT	CASRREADTQYF
TRBV7-3	TRBJ1-2	NA	NA	TGTGCCATTAAGCGAAGAAACTATGGCTACACCTTC	CAIKRRNYGYTF
TRBV19	TRBJ1-1	NA	NA	TGTGCCAGTAGTATCCCCGGGGGGCGAGGGAACACTGAAGCTTTCTTT	CASSIPGGRGNTEAFF
TRBV5-6	TRBJ2-7	NA	NA	TGTGCCAGCAGCTTGTTGGTTTTAGGGACACAGCACAACGAGCAGTACTTC	CASSLLVLGTQHNEQYF
TRBV28	TRBJ2-6	TRBD1	NA	TGTGCCAGCATTGGTTCCCAGGGGGCTCCCTCTGGGGCCAACGTCCTGACTTTC	CASIGSQGAPSGANVLTF
TRBV28	TRBJ1-4	TRBD1	many	TGTGCCAGCAGGGCACAGGGGGGACCCGAAAAACTGTTTTTT	CASRAQGGPEKLFF
TRBV28	TRBJ2-7	TRBD1	NA	TGTGCCAGCAGCACTGGGGACAGGACTACCTCCTACGAGCAGTACTTC	CASSTGDRTTSYEQYF
TRBV19	TRBJ2-3	NA	NA	TGTGCCAGTAGAAGGGTGGGCACAGATACGCAGTATTTT	CASRRVGTDTQYF